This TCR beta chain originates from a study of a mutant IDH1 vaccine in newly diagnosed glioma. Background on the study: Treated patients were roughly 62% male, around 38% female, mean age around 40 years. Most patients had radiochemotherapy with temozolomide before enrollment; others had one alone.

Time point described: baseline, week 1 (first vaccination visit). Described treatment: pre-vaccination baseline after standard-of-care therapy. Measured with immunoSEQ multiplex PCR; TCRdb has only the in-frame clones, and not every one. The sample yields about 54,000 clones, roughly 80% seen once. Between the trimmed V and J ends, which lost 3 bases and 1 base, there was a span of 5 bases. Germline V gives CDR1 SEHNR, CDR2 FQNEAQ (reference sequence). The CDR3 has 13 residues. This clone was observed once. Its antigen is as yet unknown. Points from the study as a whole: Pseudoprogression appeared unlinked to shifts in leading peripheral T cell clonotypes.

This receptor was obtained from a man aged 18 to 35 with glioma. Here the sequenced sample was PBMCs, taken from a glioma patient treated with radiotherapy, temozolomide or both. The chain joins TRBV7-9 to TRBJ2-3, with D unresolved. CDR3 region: CASSLTGTDTQYF. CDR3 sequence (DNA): TGTGCCAGCAGCTTGACCGGCACAGATACGCAGTATTTT. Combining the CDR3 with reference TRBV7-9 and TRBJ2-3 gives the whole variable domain DTGVSQNPRHKITKRGQNVTFRCDPISEHNRLYWYRQTLGQGPEFLTYFQNEAQLEKSRLLSDRFSAERPKGSFSTLEIQRTEQGDSAMYLCASSLTGTDTQYFGPGTRLTVL.